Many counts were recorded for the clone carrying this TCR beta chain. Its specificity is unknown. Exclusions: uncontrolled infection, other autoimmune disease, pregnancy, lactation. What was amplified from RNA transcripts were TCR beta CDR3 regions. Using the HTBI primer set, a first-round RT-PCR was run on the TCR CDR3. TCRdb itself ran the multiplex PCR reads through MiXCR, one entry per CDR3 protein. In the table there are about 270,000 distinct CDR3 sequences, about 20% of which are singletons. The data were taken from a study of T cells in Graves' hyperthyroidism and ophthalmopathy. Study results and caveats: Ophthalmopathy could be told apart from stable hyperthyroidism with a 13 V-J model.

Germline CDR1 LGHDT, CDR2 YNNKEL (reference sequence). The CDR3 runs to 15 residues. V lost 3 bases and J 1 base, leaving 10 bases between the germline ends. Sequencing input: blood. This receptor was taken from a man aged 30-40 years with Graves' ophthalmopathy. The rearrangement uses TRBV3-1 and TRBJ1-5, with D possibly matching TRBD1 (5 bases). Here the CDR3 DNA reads TGTGCCAGCAGCCAGGGTCGACAGAGCAATCAGCCCCAGCATTTT. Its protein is CASSQGRQSNQPQHF.